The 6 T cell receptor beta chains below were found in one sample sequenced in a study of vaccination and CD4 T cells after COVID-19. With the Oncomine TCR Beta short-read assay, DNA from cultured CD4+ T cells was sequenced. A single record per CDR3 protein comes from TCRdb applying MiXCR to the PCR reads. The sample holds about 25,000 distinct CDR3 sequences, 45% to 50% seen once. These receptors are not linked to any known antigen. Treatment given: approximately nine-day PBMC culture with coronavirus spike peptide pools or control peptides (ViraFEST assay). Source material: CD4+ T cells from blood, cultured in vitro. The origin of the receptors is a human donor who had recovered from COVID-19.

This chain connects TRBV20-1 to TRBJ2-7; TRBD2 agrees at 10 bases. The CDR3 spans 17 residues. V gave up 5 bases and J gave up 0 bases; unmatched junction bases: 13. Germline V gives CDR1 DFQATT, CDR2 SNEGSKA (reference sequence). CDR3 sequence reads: CSAPSGRGVSNSYEQYF. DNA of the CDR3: TGCAGTGCTCCTAGCGGGAGAGGGGTCTCGAACTCCTACGAGCAGTACTTC.

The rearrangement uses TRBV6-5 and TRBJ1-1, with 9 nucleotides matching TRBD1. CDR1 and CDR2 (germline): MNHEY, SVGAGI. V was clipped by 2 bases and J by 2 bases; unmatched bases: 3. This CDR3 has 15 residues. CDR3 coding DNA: TGTGCCAGCAGTTACCGGGACAGGGCTAACACTGAAGCTTTCTTT. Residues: CASSYRDRANTEAFF.

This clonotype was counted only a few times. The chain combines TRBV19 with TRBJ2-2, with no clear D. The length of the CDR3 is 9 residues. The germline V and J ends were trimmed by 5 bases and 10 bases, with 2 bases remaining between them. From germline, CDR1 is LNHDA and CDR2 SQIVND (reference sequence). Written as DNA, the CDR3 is TGTGCCAGTAGTTCGGAGCTGTTTTTT. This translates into CASSSELFF.

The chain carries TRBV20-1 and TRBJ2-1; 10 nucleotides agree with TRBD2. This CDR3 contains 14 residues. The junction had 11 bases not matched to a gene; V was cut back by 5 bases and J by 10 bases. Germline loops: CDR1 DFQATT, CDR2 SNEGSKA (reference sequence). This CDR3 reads CSAGSTELAGEQFF. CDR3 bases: TGCAGTGCTGGCTCAACCGAACTAGCGGGAGAGCAGTTCTTC.

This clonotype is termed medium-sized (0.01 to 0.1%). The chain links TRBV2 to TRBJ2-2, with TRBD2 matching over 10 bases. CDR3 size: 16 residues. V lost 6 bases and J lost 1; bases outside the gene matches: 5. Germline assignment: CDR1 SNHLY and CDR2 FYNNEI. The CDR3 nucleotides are TGTGCCAGCAGGAGGAGCGGGGGGGAGAACACCGGGGAGCTGTTTTTT. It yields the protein CASRRSGGENTGELFF.

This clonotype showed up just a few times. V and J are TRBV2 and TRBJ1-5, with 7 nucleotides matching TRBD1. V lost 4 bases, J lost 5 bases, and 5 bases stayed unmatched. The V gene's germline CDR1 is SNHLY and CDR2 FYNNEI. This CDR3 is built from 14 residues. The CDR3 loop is CASSVQGTDQPQHF. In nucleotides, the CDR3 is TGTGCCAGCAGTGTACAGGGGACCGATCAGCCCCAGCATTTT.